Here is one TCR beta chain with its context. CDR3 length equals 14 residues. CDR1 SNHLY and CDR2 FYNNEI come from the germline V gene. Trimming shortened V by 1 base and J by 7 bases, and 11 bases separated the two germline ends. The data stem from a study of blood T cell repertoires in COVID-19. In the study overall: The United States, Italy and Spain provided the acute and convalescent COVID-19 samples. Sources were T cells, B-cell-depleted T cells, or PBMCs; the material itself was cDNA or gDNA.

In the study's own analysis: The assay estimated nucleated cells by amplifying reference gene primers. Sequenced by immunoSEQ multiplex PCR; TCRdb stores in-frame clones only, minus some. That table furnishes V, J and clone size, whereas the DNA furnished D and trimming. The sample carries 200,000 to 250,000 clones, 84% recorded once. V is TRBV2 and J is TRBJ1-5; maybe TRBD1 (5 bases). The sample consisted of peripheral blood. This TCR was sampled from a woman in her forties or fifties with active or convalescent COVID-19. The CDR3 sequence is CASSEVGGRQPQHF. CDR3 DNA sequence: TGTGCCAGCAGTGAAGTGGGGGGTCGGCAGCCCCAGCATTTT.